These 27 T cell receptor beta chains came from one sample sequenced in a study of shared clonotypes between healthy human individuals. Clones were read by immunoSEQ multiplex PCR, and TCRdb kept only the in-frame ones, dropping some. The table lists about a million clones, 75% of them singletons. Sample: memory CD4+ T cells sorted from blood. Subset reported: CD45RA-negative fraction. The source of these receptors is a man in his late teens or twenties in good health.

This chain's CDR3 is CASSSGGGWGEETQYF. CDR3 coding DNA: TGTGCCAGCAGCTCGGGAGGGGGATGGGGAGAAGAGACCCAGTACTTC. The J gene is TRBJ2-5, the V gene TRBV7-8, with 8 bases fitting TRBD2. Germline V gives CDR1 SGHVS, CDR2 FQNEAQ. The CDR3 has 16 amino acids. V lost 4 bases to trimming and J lost 3 bases; unmatched junction nucleotides: 10.

This chain joins TRBV6-1 and TRBJ1-4; D is possibly TRBD1 (6 bases). V dropped 6 bases and J dropped 5 bases, with 13 bases sitting between them. The CDR3 consists of 14 residues. The V gene's germline CDR1 is MNHNS and CDR2 SASEGT. The CDR3 region has the DNA TGTGCCAGCAGGGTCAGGGGAGGGAATGAAAAACTGTTTTTT. Its translation is CASRVRGGNEKLFF.

The chain is built from TRBV29-1 and TRBJ1-5; 7 nucleotides match TRBD1. Germline CDR1 is SQVTM and CDR2 is ANQGSEA. Trimming cost V 6 bases and J 4 bases; bases outside gene matches: 3. The length of the CDR3 is 12 residues. This CDR3 is CSVGTDNQPQHF. DNA of the CDR3: TGCAGCGTCGGGACAGATAATCAGCCCCAGCATTTT.

The V and J genes are TRBV5-1 and TRBJ1-5; TRBD1 might be the D (5 bases). V was trimmed by 4 bases and J by 11 bases, leaving 19 bases between them. CDR1 is SGHRS and CDR2 is YFSETQ in the germline V gene. The CDR3 is made up of 14 amino acids. The CDR3: CASSPDTASKSQHF. In DNA form, the CDR3 reads TGCGCCAGCAGCCCGGACACCGCCAGCAAGTCCCAGCATTTT.

This clone occurred once. This chain connects TRBV7-2 to TRBJ2-2; 8 bases agree with TRBD2. CDR1 and CDR2 (germline): SGHTA, FQGNSA. After removal of 5 bases from V and 6 bases from J, the junction contained 11 bases not matched to a gene. The CDR3 totals 16 residues. DNA of the CDR3: TGTGCCAGCAGCCCTCCGGGACTAGGGGGGGCCGGGGAGCTGTTTTTT. Its translation is CASSPPGLGGAGELFF.

This sequence joins TRBV5-1 and TRBJ2-5; a possible D gene is TRBD1 (5 bases). The CDR3 consists of 14 residues. The V gene lost 1 base and the J gene lost 5 bases, with 12 bases spanning the gap. Germline CDR1 reads SGHRS; CDR2 reads YFSETQ. The CDR3, as DNA: TGCGCCAGCAGCTTGTCAGGGCCGAGGGAGACCCAGTACTTC. As protein: CASSLSGPRETQYF.

This chain connects TRBV5-1 to TRBJ2-6, with unresolved D. The CDR3 covers 17 residues. Trimming pared 0 bases from V and 0 bases from J, leaving 10 bases between. CDR1 SGHRS and CDR2 YFSETQ come from the germline V gene. CDR3 DNA: TGCGCCAGCAGCTTGGCGAGGTTAACCTCTGGGGCCAACGTCCTGACTTTC. It specifies CASSLARLTSGANVLTF.

For this clone: Distinct nucleotide sequences in the sample also encode this CDR3. The rearrangement joins TRBV28 to TRBJ2-7, with 8 bases that match TRBD1. Germline V gene sequence: CDR1 MDHEN, CDR2 SYDVKM. V was pared by 4 bases and J by 2 bases, with 4 bases of the junction left unmatched. This CDR3 is built from 14 residues. The CDR3 protein is CASSSGQGTYEQYF. The CDR3 DNA is TGTGCCAGCAGTTCCGGACAGGGCACCTACGAGCAGTACTTC.

This clone came up once. The chain couples TRBV6-1 to TRBJ1-5; D is undetermined. The V and J ends lost 6 bases and 0 bases respectively, with 9 bases between them. The CDR3 loop spans 14 amino acids. Germline V gene data show CDR1 as MNHNS and CDR2 as SASEGT. The CDR3 DNA reads as TGTGCCAGCAGAGAAACCTATAGCAATCAGCCCCAGCATTTT. Translated: CASRETYSNQPQHF.

The chain is built from TRBV6-5 and TRBJ2-4, with D unclear. Trimming took 6 bases from V and 0 from J, leaving 9 bases between them. The germline V gene has CDR1 MNHEY and CDR2 SVGAGI. The CDR3 is 14 amino acids. As DNA, the CDR3 is TGTGCCAGCAGAAAAAACGGAGCCAAAAACATTCAGTACTTC. This sequence encodes CASRKNGAKNIQYF.

This chain links TRBV25-1 with TRBJ2-3, with D perhaps TRBD1 (5 bases). Trimming removed 5 bases at V and 0 bases at J, with 15 bases between. Germline CDR1 and CDR2: MGHDK and SYGVNS. The CDR3 extends over 16 amino acids. CDR3 sequence reads: CASSTRPRASTDTQYF. The CDR3 DNA reads as TGTGCCAGCAGTACACGGCCCAGGGCCAGCACAGATACGCAGTATTTT.

The V gene is TRBV5-6, the J gene TRBJ2-2; weak D call: TRBD2 (5 bases). Trimming took off 5 bases at V and 4 bases at J, with 15 bases between the two ends. Germline CDR1 is SGHDT and CDR2 is YYEEEE. CDR3 size: 15 residues. The CDR3 nucleotides are TGTGCCAGCAGACGGGATCTCCTAGGCACCGGGGAGCTGTTTTTT. Its translation is CASRRDLLGTGELFF.

The chain joins TRBV7-2 to TRBJ2-5; the match to TRBD2 covers 7 bases. Germline assignment: CDR1 SGHTA and CDR2 FQGNSA. CDR3 length equals 16 residues. J was trimmed by 4 bases and V by 0 bases; bases with no gene match: 8. CDR3 loop: CASSLAASGSRETQYF. CDR3 sequence (DNA): TGTGCCAGCAGCTTAGCGGCTAGCGGAAGCCGAGAGACCCAGTACTTC.

This chain links TRBV7-2 with TRBJ2-5; maybe TRBD2 (5 bases). Germline V gives CDR1 SGHTA, CDR2 FQGNSA. The V and J ends lost 5 bases and 1 base respectively, with 11 bases between them. This CDR3 region has 14 residues. The CDR3 protein is CASSPQRSQETQYF. In DNA form, the CDR3 reads TGTGCCAGCAGCCCCCAGCGGAGCCAAGAGACCCAGTACTTC.

The chain recombines TRBV10-1 with TRBJ2-3; possibly TRBD1 or TRBD2 for D (5 bases each). The CDR3 sequence is 13 residues long. Trimming pared 6 bases from V and 6 bases from J, leaving 13 bases between. Germline loops: CDR1 WNHNN, CDR2 SYGVQD (reference sequence). CDR3 bases: TGCGCCAGCAGCGTGGGGACGCTGGATACGCAGTATTTT. Its protein is CASSVGTLDTQYF.

V usage is TRBV6-1 and J usage is TRBJ2-7, with TRBD2 matching over 8 bases. Germline CDR1 is MNHNS and CDR2 is SASEGT. The V segment lost 10 bases and the J segment 4 bases; nucleotides outside the gene matches: 6. This CDR3 is built from 12 residues. In nucleotides, the CDR3 is TGTGCCATTAGGCGGGGGGCGTACGAGCAGTACTTC. Residues: CAIRRGAYEQYF.

The table lists this clone with a count of one. V and J are TRBV6-5 and TRBJ2-3, with 11 bases fitting TRBD2. Germline V gene data show CDR1 as MNHEY and CDR2 as SVGAGI. V lost 6 bases, J lost 6 bases, and 5 bases stayed unmatched. This CDR3 has 14 amino acids. The CDR3 nucleotides are TGTGCCAGCAGGCTAGCGGGGGGCGTGGATACGCAGTATTTT. Protein product: CASRLAGGVDTQYF.

The chain uses TRBV12-5 and TRBJ2-7; D assignment may be TRBD1 or TRBD2 (5 bases each). Germline loops: CDR1 LGHNT, CDR2 FRNRAP. The length of the CDR3 is 13 residues. Deletions cut 11 bases from V and 6 bases from J, with 20 bases between. The chain's CDR3 is CARQTGRECEQYF. The CDR3 nucleotides read TGTGCTCGCCAGACCGGCAGGGAGTGCGAGCAGTACTTC.

The genes are TRBV6-5 and TRBJ2-7; tentatively, D is TRBD1 or TRBD2 (5 bases each). V lost 4 bases to trimming and J lost 2 bases, with 9 bases between them. There are 13 residues in the CDR3. The germline CDR1 and CDR2 sequences are MNHEY and SVGAGI. The CDR3 DNA is TGTGCCAGCAGTTGGGACGCCGCCTACGAGCAGTACTTC. Translation: CASSWDAAYEQYF.

Here the CDR3 DNA reads TGTGCCAGTAGTCCCCGACAGGGCTCCGGGGAGCTGTTTTTT. Amino acid sequence: CASSPRQGSGELFF. The gene calls are TRBV19 and TRBJ2-2; 7 nucleotides line up with TRBD1. Germline loops: CDR1 LNHDA, CDR2 SQIVND (reference sequence). There are 14 residues in the CDR3. Trimming took 5 bases from V and 6 from J; bases not matched to a gene: 6. The whole variable domain, remainder taken from reference TRBV19 and TRBJ2-2, is DGGITQSPKYLFRKEGQNVTLSCEQNLNHDAMYWYRQDPGQGLRLIYYSQIVNDFQKGDIAEGYSVSREKKESFPLTVTSAQKNPTAFYLCASSPRQGSGELFFGEGSRLTVL.

This clone was counted a few times. The same CDR3 is also encoded by other DNA sequences in this sample. The rearrangement uses TRBV5-1 and TRBJ1-6, with a possible D match to TRBD1 (5 bases). CDR3 length equals 15 residues. Germline assignment: CDR1 SGHRS and CDR2 YFSETQ. V shed 0 bases and J shed 6 bases, with 10 bases lying between them. Here the CDR3 reads CASSLGQGSNSPLHF. The CDR3 region has the DNA TGCGCCAGCAGCTTGGGTCAGGGATCTAATTCACCCCTCCACTTT.

The J gene is TRBJ2-6, the V gene TRBV7-6, with 8 bases matching TRBD2. Trimming at V came to 0 bases and at J to 0 bases, leaving 7 bases not matched to a gene. The CDR3 loop spans 19 amino acids. Germline V CDR1 and CDR2: SGHVS, FNYEAQ. The CDR3 region is CASSLALPAGDSGANVLTF. CDR3 bases: TGTGCCAGCAGCTTAGCGTTGCCAGCGGGGGACTCTGGGGCCAACGTCCTGACTTTC.

The rearrangement joins TRBV6-1 to TRBJ1-2; D call uncertain. The germline V gene encodes CDR1 MNHNS and CDR2 SASEGT. The CDR3 covers 14 residues. With 3 bases removed from V and 7 bases from J, the gap between germline ends came to 15 bases. The CDR3 here is CASSDAGEGFGYTF. The CDR3 nucleotides read TGTGCCAGCAGTGACGCGGGCGAAGGGTTTGGCTACACCTTC.

The chain recombines TRBV6-6 with TRBJ2-5, with a tentative D call TRBD1 (6 bases). The CDR3 sequence is 15 residues long. Per germline, CDR1 MNHNY and CDR2 SVGAGI (reference sequence). V lost 2 bases to trimming and J lost 0 bases, with 10 bases between them. CDR3 region: CASSYIDRNQETQYF. The CDR3 nucleotides are TGTGCCAGCAGTTACATTGACAGGAACCAAGAGACCCAGTACTTC.

The chain is built from TRBV11-2 and TRBJ1-3; D gene ambiguous. Germline assignment: CDR1 SGHAT and CDR2 FQNNGV. There are 16 residues in the CDR3. V lost 3 bases, J lost 4 bases, and 16 bases lay in between. Here the CDR3 reads CASSFVGPGSGNTIYF. CDR3 in DNA: TGTGCCAGCAGCTTTGTCGGACCCGGGTCAGGAAACACCATATATTTT.

This rearrangement joins TRBV7-8 to TRBJ2-2; either TRBD1 or TRBD2 may supply D (5 bases each). Trimming took 5 bases from V and 4 from J, leaving 20 bases between them. CDR3 size: 17 residues. Germline CDR1 reads SGHVS; CDR2 reads FQNEAQ. CDR3 amino acids: CASSPLDGAWSTGELFF. The CDR3 nucleotides read TGTGCCAGCAGCCCCCTGGACGGGGCGTGGAGCACCGGGGAGCTGTTTTTT.

The chain employs TRBV5-6 and TRBJ2-7; maybe TRBD1 (6 bases). V lost 3 bases, J lost 5 bases, and 15 bases lay in between. From germline, CDR1 is SGHDT and CDR2 YYEEEE. The CDR3 has 14 residues. In nucleotides, the CDR3 is TGTGCCAGCAGCTCATATACAGGGTCCCACGAGCAGTACTTC. Its translation is CASSSYTGSHEQYF.